Below are 5 T cell receptor beta chains sequenced from a single sample in a study of blood T cell repertoires in COVID-19. The repertoire was sequenced with immunoSEQ multiplex PCR; TCRdb's copy has only in-frame clones and lacks some. The table records 320,000 or so clones, more than 85% of them present only once. Sequenced: PBMCs or T cells enriched from blood (not recorded which). The receptors come from a woman in her twenties or thirties who had recovered from COVID-19.

This chain joins TRBV19 and TRBJ2-1; perhaps TRBD1 as D (7 bases). Trimming pared 3 bases from V and 6 bases from J, leaving 18 bases between. Per germline, CDR1 LNHDA and CDR2 SQIVND (reference sequence). The CDR3 has 16 residues. CDR3 in DNA: TGTGCCAGTAGTATTTGGCAGGGGGGACGATCCAATGAGCAGTTCTTC. Translating gives CASSIWQGGRSNEQFF. Combining the CDR3 with reference TRBV19 and TRBJ2-1 gives the whole variable domain DGGITQSPKYLFRKEGQNVTLSCEQNLNHDAMYWYRQDPGQGLRLIYYSQIVNDFQKGDIAEGYSVSREKKESFPLTVTSAQKNPTAFYLCASSIWQGGRSNEQFFGPGTRLTVL.

The chain combines TRBV7-2 with TRBJ1-2; 7 nucleotides agree with TRBD1. This CDR3 is built from 13 residues. CDR1 and CDR2 from the germline V gene are SGHTA and FQGNSA. The V segment lost 1 base and the J segment 8 bases; nucleotides outside the gene matches: 4. CDR3 amino acids: CASSLVTGAGYTF. The CDR3 nucleotides are TGTGCCAGCAGCTTAGTTACAGGGGCCGGCTACACCTTC.

This chain uses TRBV29-1 with TRBJ1-2; 10 positions agree with TRBD1. V dropped 6 bases and J dropped 6; count of bases not matched to a gene: 4. The CDR3 is made up of 12 amino acids. In germline, CDR1 is SQVTM, CDR2 ANQGSEA. This CDR3 is CSVDDRGHGYTF. The CDR3 DNA reads TGCAGCGTGGATGACAGGGGGCATGGCTACACCTTC.

This clone was recorded once. The rearrangement links TRBV18 to TRBJ1-1, with TRBD1 matching 7 bases. Germline V gene lookup returns CDR1 KGHSH and CDR2 LQKENI. This CDR3 has 14 residues. The ends lost 5 bases at V and 1 base at J; junction bases unmatched: 4. The CDR3: CASSSDRANTEAFF. CDR3 nucleotides: TGTGCCAGCTCATCCGACAGGGCGAACACTGAAGCTTTCTTT.

This clone was observed a handful of times. The gene calls are TRBV18 and TRBJ1-1; D possibly corresponds to TRBD1 (6 bases). Germline CDR1 KGHSH, CDR2 LQKENI. V lost 6 bases, J lost 6 bases, and 14 bases lay in between. The length of the CDR3 is 13 residues. This CDR3 reads CASSRDTRAEAFF. The CDR3 nucleotides read TGTGCCAGCTCGAGGGACACGAGGGCTGAAGCTTTCTTT.